One and the same sample provided the 21 T cell receptor beta chains below, sequenced in a study of blood T cell repertoires in COVID-19. Method: immunoSEQ multiplex PCR; TCRdb's copy keeps in-frame clones and lacks some. The sample contains around 400,000 clones, about 87% of which appear only once. Sequenced: peripheral blood. All receptors derive from an older woman with COVID-19, enrolled during active disease.

This rearrangement joins TRBV6-5 to TRBJ2-7; 10 nucleotides match TRBD2. The CDR3 contains 13 residues. Germline trimming cut 6 bases from V and 6 bases from J; bases unmatched to any gene: 5. Germline V gives CDR1 MNHEY, CDR2 SVGAGI. Here the CDR3 DNA reads TGTGCCAGCAGGAGCGGGGGGGCCTCCGAGCAGTACTTC. Its translation: CASRSGGASEQYF.

This sequence joins TRBV6-4 and TRBJ1-2; possible D gene TRBD1, 5 bases. Germline lookup yields CDR1 MRHNA and CDR2 SNTAGT. The CDR3 runs to 16 residues. V dropped 0 bases and J dropped 0 bases, with 11 bases sitting between them. CDR3 in amino acids: CASSDSYRISNYGYTF. The CDR3 DNA is TGTGCCAGCAGTGACTCTTACAGGATTTCTAACTATGGCTACACCTTC.

With regard to this clone: Within the sample, other DNA sequences also encode this same CDR3. This chain connects TRBV5-1 to TRBJ1-2; perhaps TRBD1 as D (5 bases). CDR1 is SGHRS and CDR2 is YFSETQ in the germline V gene. V lost 4 bases to trimming and J lost 4 bases, with 14 bases between them. CDR3 length equals 14 residues. The CDR3 DNA is TGCGCCAGCAGCCCGGGAGGTGGGGGCTATGGCTACACCTTC. As protein: CASSPGGGGYGYTF.

This clone has a handful of counts. V and J are TRBV4-1 and TRBJ2-2; 7 nucleotides match TRBD1. Looked up from germline, CDR1 is MGHRA and CDR2 is YSYEKL. Unmatched junction bases numbered 2, after V lost 3 bases and J lost 4 bases. The length of the CDR3 is 14 residues. CDR3 DNA: TGCGCCAGCAGCCATAACAGGGGCACCGGGGAGCTGTTTTTT. Its protein product is CASSHNRGTGELFF.

This chain uses TRBV5-6 with TRBJ1-1; D is possibly TRBD1 (5 bases). The V and J ends lost 4 bases and 0 bases respectively, with 16 bases between them. The length of the CDR3 is 16 residues. Germline V gene lookup returns CDR1 SGHDT and CDR2 YYEEEE. As DNA, the CDR3 is TGTGCCAGCAGCCCAGGTACAGGTACCCTGAACACTGAAGCTTTCTTT. It translates to CASSPGTGTLNTEAFF.

The V and J genes are TRBV5-4 and TRBJ1-4; no clear D. There are 15 residues in the CDR3. The germline V gene has CDR1 SGHNT and CDR2 YYREEE (reference sequence). V shed 1 base and J shed 0 bases, with 7 bases lying between them. The DNA for the CDR3 is TGTGCCAGCAGCTTGCGGGTTTCAACTAATGAAAAACTGTTTTTT. Its protein is CASSLRVSTNEKLFF.

As for this clone: The same CDR3 is also encoded by other DNA sequences in this sample. The V call is TRBV6-5, the J call TRBJ2-7, with 9 bases identical to TRBD1. Trimming at V came to 0 bases and at J to 1 base, leaving 1 base not matched to a gene. From germline, CDR1 is MNHEY and CDR2 SVGAGI. This CDR3 has 15 residues. The DNA for the CDR3 is TGTGCCAGCAGTTACTCGGGGACAGGGTCCTACGAGCAGTACTTC. Translated: CASSYSGTGSYEQYF.

As DNA, the CDR3 is TGTGCCAGCAGATCTCGACAGAACACTGAAGCTTTCTTT. Its translation is CASRSRQNTEAFF. The gene calls are TRBV7-3 and TRBJ1-1; D remains unclear. The CDR3 totals 13 residues. V was shortened by 6 bases and J by 1 base, with 9 bases between the two germline ends. Germline CDR1 is SGHTA and CDR2 is FQGTGA.

As concerns this clone: Distinct nucleotide sequences in the sample also encode this CDR3. V gene TRBV7-2 combines with J gene TRBJ1-5; unclear D gene. This CDR3 contains 15 residues. Looked up from germline, CDR1 is SGHTA and CDR2 is FQGNSA. The V and J ends lost 1 base and 0 bases respectively, with 7 bases between them. The DNA of the CDR3 is TGTGCCAGCAGCTTAGTTACGGGTAGCAATCAGCCCCAGCATTTT. Its translation is CASSLVTGSNQPQHF.

The chain combines TRBV4-1 with TRBJ2-2; D uncertain. V dropped 4 bases and J dropped 1 base, with 7 bases sitting between them. CDR1 and CDR2 (germline): MGHRA, YSYEKL. CDR3 length: 14 residues. CDR3 sequence reads: CASSPPGNTGELFF. As DNA, the CDR3 is TGCGCCAGCAGCCCCCCGGGGAACACCGGGGAGCTGTTTTTT.

The chain is built from TRBV28 and TRBJ1-2; D is possibly TRBD1 (6 bases). V gave up 6 bases and J gave up 6 bases, with 14 bases separating them. Germline CDR1 is MDHEN and CDR2 is SYDVKM. The CDR3 is 13 residues long. The CDR3 reads CASSRNRADGYTF. The CDR3, as DNA: TGTGCCAGCAGCCGAAACAGGGCTGATGGCTACACCTTC.

The gene calls are TRBV27 and TRBJ2-1, with TRBD2 matching 8 bases. Germline loops: CDR1 MNHEY, CDR2 SMNVEV (reference sequence). The CDR3 spans 14 residues. Trimming removed 7 bases from V and 2 bases from J; junction bases left unmatched: 4. The CDR3 spells CASKRGRTYNEQFF. CDR3 DNA sequence: TGTGCCAGCAAGCGGGGGAGGACCTACAATGAGCAGTTCTTC.

The gene calls are TRBV25-1 and TRBJ1-4; the match to TRBD1 covers 8 bases. V shed 2 bases and J 5 bases; nucleotides not matched to a gene: 7. Germline V CDR1 and CDR2: MGHDK, SYGVNS. The CDR3 loop spans 16 amino acids. The CDR3: CASSERQQGVNEKLFF. The CDR3 DNA sequence: TGTGCCAGCAGTGAACGACAACAGGGGGTAAATGAAAAACTGTTTTTT.

The chain is built from TRBV2 and TRBJ1-5, with D possibly TRBD1 on 5 matching bases. The CDR3 loop spans 13 amino acids. Germline V gene lookup returns CDR1 SNHLY and CDR2 FYNNEI. The germline V and J ends were trimmed by 3 bases and 6 bases, with 9 bases remaining between them. CDR3 amino acids: CASSEGLIQPQHF. The CDR3 bases are TGTGCCAGCAGTGAGGGACTTATTCAGCCCCAGCATTTT.

The J gene is TRBJ1-6, the V gene TRBV7-9; D is unresolved. There are 13 residues in the CDR3. V was shortened by 4 bases and J by 8 bases, with 9 bases between the two germline ends. Germline CDR1 SEHNR, CDR2 FQNEAQ (reference sequence). The CDR3 coding sequence is TGTGCCAGCAGCTCCCGCGCGGATTCACCCCTCCACTTT. Translation: CASSSRADSPLHF.

V is TRBV18 and J is TRBJ1-1; a weak D match, TRBD1 (6 bases). Between the trimmed V and J ends, which lost 4 bases and 1 base, there was a span of 19 bases. CDR3 length: 17 residues. The germline CDR1 and CDR2 sequences are KGHSH and LQKENI. CDR3 amino acids: CASSHTFTGTTNTEAFF. The CDR3 coding sequence is TGTGCCAGCTCACATACCTTCACCGGGACAACGAACACTGAAGCTTTCTTT.

V gene TRBV9 combines with J gene TRBJ2-5, with 13 positions matching TRBD2. Germline CDR1 SGDLS, CDR2 YYNGEE. The V and J ends lost 4 bases and 3 bases, in that order; junction bases with no gene match: 6. This CDR3 has 16 amino acids. CDR3 region: CASSLTSGGSEETQYF. CDR3 nucleotides: TGTGCCAGCAGCTTGACTAGCGGGGGGTCAGAAGAGACCCAGTACTTC.

The CDR3 DNA follows: TGTGCCAGCAGGGGGACATTTGCAACTAATGAAAAACTGTTTTTT. Amino acids: CASRGTFATNEKLFF. The rearrangement joins TRBV2 to TRBJ1-4; D is possibly TRBD1 (6 bases). Trimming removed 6 bases at V and 0 bases at J, with 11 bases between. The CDR3 length is 15 residues. The germline gives CDR1 SNHLY, CDR2 FYNNEI.

The J gene is TRBJ1-1, the V gene TRBV5-1; 12 bases agree with TRBD1. The length of the CDR3 is 15 residues. Trimming cost V 4 bases and J 1 base; bases outside gene matches: 2. Germline V gene lookup returns CDR1 SGHRS and CDR2 YFSETQ. CDR3 residues: CASSPGQGANTEAFF. For the CDR3, the DNA is TGCGCCAGCAGCCCGGGACAGGGGGCGAACACTGAAGCTTTCTTT.

In this sample, this clone turned up a few times. The chain uses TRBV5-1 and TRBJ2-7; D unresolved. V lost 3 bases, J lost 7 bases, and 5 bases lay in between. The CDR3 spans 10 residues. Germline CDR1 SGHRS, CDR2 YFSETQ. The CDR3 region has the DNA TGCGCCAGCAGCTCCCGGGAGCAGTACTTC. Translating gives CASSSREQYF.

The genes are TRBV5-3 and TRBJ1-2, with D possibly TRBD1 on 6 matching bases. TRBV5-3 is noted as an ORF with a role that remains uncertain. This CDR3 has 15 amino acids. V was shortened by 3 bases and J by 6 bases, with 18 bases between the two germline ends. In nucleotides, the CDR3 is TGTGCCAGAAGCTACCTACAGGGAACTCCTGATGGCTACACCTTC. It codes for CARSYLQGTPDGYTF.